Below are 21 T cell receptor beta chains sequenced from a single sample in a study of T cell repertoires in cytomegalovirus infection. One entry per CDR3 protein, called by TCRdb with MiXCR from the reads. The sample includes 40,000 to 60,000 distinct CDR3 sequences, 20% to 25% of them seen just once. No antigens are known for them. Sequenced material: CD8+ T cells from cultured PBMCs, taken from culture after CMV antigen stimulation. The receptors were gathered from a human donor in good health (CMV status not recorded). Some clones in this sample may be carry-over from other donors' samples.

This clonotype showed up many times. Here the CDR3 reads CASSSLLGTPGTEAFF. DNA for the CDR3: TGTGCCAGCAGTTCTCTTCTCGGGACCCCAGGGACTGAAGCTTTCTTT. This chain joins TRBV28 and TRBJ1-1; possibly TRBD1 for D (5 bases). The CDR3 spans 16 residues. Per germline, CDR1 MDHEN and CDR2 SYDVKM. The V gene lost 4 bases and the J gene lost 5 bases, with 20 bases spanning the gap.

This clonotype was observed a handful of times. The chain couples TRBV6-2 or TRBV6-3 to TRBJ2-7, with 8 positions matching TRBD1. This CDR3 has 16 amino acids. V was pared by 0 bases and J by 3 bases, with 7 bases of the junction left unmatched. The germline gives CDR1 MNHEY, CDR2 SVGEGT. The CDR3 coding sequence is TGTGCCAGCAGTTACTCAAAAGACAGGGGAGACTACGAGCAGTACTTC. It encodes CASSYSKDRGDYEQYF.

This clonotype was picked up a small number of times. V gene TRBV15 combines with J gene TRBJ2-7; perhaps D is TRBD1 or TRBD2 (6 bases each). This CDR3 spans 15 amino acids. Germline CDR1 and CDR2: LNHNV and YYDKDF (reference sequence). V lost 1 base and J lost 4, with 14 bases in between. CDR3 region: CATSRATKGGYEQYF. As DNA, the CDR3 is TGTGCCACCAGCAGAGCGACCAAGGGGGGATACGAGCAGTACTTC.

J is TRBJ1-6 and V is TRBV6-5; D is possibly TRBD1 (6 bases). This CDR3 spans 19 amino acids. Germline-derived CDR1 and CDR2 are MNHEY and SVGAGI. The V end lost 2 bases, the J end lost 10 bases, and 27 bases lay between the germline ends. CDR3 DNA sequence: TGTGCCAGCAGTTACCGGGAAGGTACACACAGGGCTTTAAGATCACCCCTCCACTTT. Residues: CASSYREGTHRALRSPLHF.

This rearrangement joins TRBV7-3 to TRBJ1-1, with D hard to call. The CDR3 has 15 amino acids. The germline V gene has CDR1 SGHTA and CDR2 FQGTGA. Trimming took 4 bases from V and 1 from J, leaving 13 bases between them. The CDR3 spells CASSSSSTGNTEAFF. The CDR3, as DNA: TGTGCCAGCAGCTCCTCATCGACCGGGAACACTGAAGCTTTCTTT.

In its sample, this clonotype was seen a few times. V gene TRBV7-3 combines with J gene TRBJ2-5; the D gene is possibly TRBD2 (5 bases). Trimming shortened V by 1 base and J by 1 base, and 13 bases separated the two germline ends. This CDR3 comprises 16 residues. Germline assignment: CDR1 SGHTA and CDR2 FQGTGA. The CDR3 region is CASSLNGGGGQETQYF. The CDR3 DNA reads as TGTGCCAGCAGCTTAAATGGTGGAGGAGGCCAAGAGACCCAGTACTTC.

V gene TRBV7-6 combines with J gene TRBJ2-2; 8 bases align to TRBD1. The trim removed 3 bases at V and 8 bases at J, leaving 5 bases unmatched. Germline CDR1 is SGHVS and CDR2 is FNYEAQ. The CDR3 length is 14 residues. The DNA of the CDR3 is TGTGCCAGCAGCTTGCCAGGGGGCGGAGGGGAGCTGTTTTTT. Amino acids: CASSLPGGGGELFF.

The chain uses TRBV7-6 and TRBJ1-2; unclear D gene. Per the germline V gene, CDR1 is SGHVS and CDR2 is FNYEAQ. V lost 4 bases and J 7 bases, leaving 13 bases between the germline ends. The CDR3 extends over 13 amino acids. The CDR3 protein is CASSSPGLSGYTF. Here the CDR3 DNA reads TGTGCCAGCAGCTCCCCAGGATTAAGTGGCTACACCTTC.

The chain links TRBV7-1 to TRBJ2-7; 7 nucleotides match TRBD1. TRBV7-1 is reported as an ORF; its role is uncertain. The V gene end was trimmed by 5 bases and the J gene end by 0 bases; junction bases not matched to a gene: 1. The CDR3 length is 13 residues. The CDR3 DNA reads TGTGCCAGCAGCCGGGACAGCTCCTACGAGCAGTACTTC. The encoded protein is CASSRDSSYEQYF.

CDR3 region: CASSLAGGGGRADTQYF. CDR3 sequence (DNA): TGTGCCAGCAGCTTAGCAGGGGGGGGGGGCCGCGCAGATACGCAGTATTTT. J is TRBJ2-3 and V is TRBV7-2, with D tentatively TRBD2 (7 bases). Per the germline V gene, CDR1 is SGHTA and CDR2 is FQGNSA. The germline V and J ends were trimmed by 0 bases and 4 bases, with 17 bases remaining between them. This CDR3 is built from 17 residues.

This chain joins TRBV5-6 and TRBJ1-6; TRBD1 might be the D (5 bases). The V gene's germline CDR1 is SGHDT and CDR2 YYEEEE. This CDR3 contains 15 residues. Trimming cost V 1 base and J 7 bases, with 12 bases left between them. The DNA of the CDR3 is TGTGCCAGCAGCTTGCAGGGTCGCCTAAATTCACCCCTCCACTTT. This codes for CASSLQGRLNSPLHF. The full variable domain, in which reference TRBV5-6 and TRBJ1-6 provide the parts outside the CDR3, is DAGVTQSPTHLIKTRGQQVTLRCSPKSGHDTVSWYQQALGQGPQFIFQYYEEEERQRGNFPDRFSGHQFPNYSSELNVNALLLGDSALYLCASSLQGRLNSPLHFGNGTRLTVT.

The V call is TRBV4-1, the J call TRBJ2-7; 11 nucleotides line up with TRBD2. Germline assignment: CDR1 MGHRA and CDR2 YSYEKL. The length of the CDR3 is 14 residues. J was trimmed by 4 bases and V by 5 bases; bases with no gene match: 4. CDR3 nucleotide sequence: TGCGCCAGCAGCTCCGGGACTAGCGGTTACGAGCAGTACTTC. Translation: CASSSGTSGYEQYF.

The chain carries TRBV7-2 and TRBJ2-5, with D tentatively TRBD1 or TRBD2 (6 bases each). Germline CDR1 SGHTA, CDR2 FQGNSA. The V end lost 6 bases, the J end lost 4 bases, and 18 bases lay between the germline ends. The CDR3 totals 15 residues. CDR3 bases: TGTGCCAGCAGTAGTATCGGGGGCCCGGGAGAGACCCAGTACTTC. Its translation is CASSSIGGPGETQYF.

The V call is TRBV7-8, the J call TRBJ2-5; perhaps TRBD2 as D (5 bases). With 5 bases removed from V and 1 base from J, the gap between germline ends came to 14 bases. Germline CDR1 is SGHVS and CDR2 is FQNEAQ. The CDR3 runs 15 residues. The CDR3 DNA reads as TGTGCCAGCAGCACCGCCGGGGAGTTCCAAGAGACCCAGTACTTC. Protein product: CASSTAGEFQETQYF.

The chain links TRBV18 to TRBJ2-5; perhaps TRBD1 as D (5 bases). Germline CDR1 and CDR2: KGHSH and LQKENI. Trimming left V 4 bases short and J 5 bases short, with 14 bases between. This CDR3 has 14 residues. This chain's CDR3 is CASSREDITETQYF. In nucleotides, the CDR3 is TGTGCCAGCTCACGCGAGGACATCACGGAGACCCAGTACTTC. Together with reference TRBV18 and TRBJ2-5, the CDR3 gives the full variable domain: NAGVMQNPRHLVRRRGQEARLRCSPMKGHSHVYWYRQLPEEGLKFMVYLQKENIIDESGMPKERFSAEFPKEGPSILRIQQVVRGDSAAYFCASSREDITETQYFGPGTRLLVL.

This clonotype came up a few times. The CDR3 is CAASGAGELFF. CDR3 bases: TGTGCCGCCTCGGGGGCCGGGGAGCTGTTTTTT. The chain joins TRBV7-8 to TRBJ2-2; D may be TRBD2 (6 bases). Germline CDR1 is SGHVS and CDR2 is FQNEAQ. Trimming took 11 bases from V and 6 from J, leaving 10 bases between them. The CDR3 is 11 amino acids.

This clonotype turned up a few times. J is TRBJ2-7 and V is TRBV7-2; D possibly corresponds to TRBD1 (7 bases). Trimming left V 5 bases short and J 5 bases short, with 10 bases between. The CDR3 is 12 amino acids. Germline values: CDR1 SGHTA, CDR2 FQGNSA. CDR3 nucleotides: TGTGCCAGCAGCCCAGGGGGGAACGAGCAGTACTTC. Its protein product is CASSPGGNEQYF. Full variable domain (outside the CDR3, taken from reference TRBV7-2 and TRBJ2-7): GAGVSQSPSNKVTEKGKDVELRCDPISGHTALYWYRQSLGQGLEFLIYFQGNSAPDKSGLPSDRFSAERTGGSVSTLTIQRTQQEDSAVYLCASSPGGNEQYFGPGTRLTVT.

The chain carries TRBV7-2 and TRBJ1-1; 7 bases fit TRBD1. The germline CDR1 and CDR2 sequences are SGHTA and FQGNSA. V lost 6 bases and J lost 11; bases outside the gene matches: 15. The CDR3 sequence is 14 residues long. In DNA, the CDR3 is TGTGCCAGCAGGCCGACAGGGACGGGAACGGGGGCTTTCTTT. Translated, it gives CASRPTGTGTGAFF.

The rearrangement uses TRBV7-2 and TRBJ2-1, with 11 bases matching TRBD2. Germline loops: CDR1 SGHTA, CDR2 FQGNSA. This CDR3 has 13 amino acids. With V trimmed by 5 bases and J by 10 bases, 4 bases remained unmatched. CDR3 region: CASSPSGRREQFF. The CDR3 coding sequence is TGTGCCAGCAGCCCTAGCGGGAGGAGGGAGCAGTTCTTC. The full variable domain, rest sourced from reference TRBV7-2 and TRBJ2-1, is GAGVSQSPSNKVTEKGKDVELRCDPISGHTALYWYRQSLGQGLEFLIYFQGNSAPDKSGLPSDRFSAERTGGSVSTLTIQRTQQEDSAVYLCASSPSGRREQFFGPGTRLTVL.

The chain is built from TRBV6-6 and TRBJ2-7; weak D call: TRBD2 (7 bases). V lost 4 bases and J 2 bases, leaving 15 bases between the germline ends. CDR1 is MNHNY, CDR2 SVGAGI, per germline (reference sequence). This CDR3 contains 15 residues. The CDR3 reads CASSSRGGGPYEQYF. CDR3 coding DNA: TGTGCCAGCAGTTCCCGTGGGGGGGGCCCCTACGAGCAGTACTTC.

The chain employs TRBV27 and TRBJ2-7; D gene uncertain. Germline V gene data show CDR1 as MNHEY and CDR2 as SMNVEV (reference sequence). Trimming left V 4 bases short and J 5 bases short, with 12 bases between. This CDR3 is 13 amino acids long. CDR3 residues: CASSSVGNHEQYF. In DNA form, the CDR3 reads TGTGCCAGCAGTTCCGTAGGGAACCACGAGCAGTACTTC.